A single sample is the source of the 22 T cell receptor beta chains below, sequenced in a study of blood T cells in healthy people across ages. Using a J-beta primer mix together with a sample-barcoded 5' primer, a second PCR was run for roughly 6 to 12 cycles. One entry per CDR3 protein, called by TCRdb with MiXCR from the 5' RACE reads. This table holds roughly 1.9 million distinct CDR3 sequences, 35% to 50% found once. The sequenced sample was blood. The receptors originated from a human donor in good health.

Comments on this clonotype: One junction end does not reproduce the germline sequence, and a read error may be involved. V gene TRBV4-2 combines with J gene TRBJ2-1, with TRBD2 matching over 10 bases. CDR3 length equals 15 residues. Germline-derived CDR1 and CDR2 are LGHNA and YNFKEQ. The CDR3 spells CAGSQIAGGLNEQFF. In DNA form, the CDR3 reads TGTGCCGGCAGCCAAATAGCGGGGGGATTGAATGAGCAGTTCTTC.

The table lists this clonotype with a few counts. One end of the junction does not line up with germline, which may come from a read error. Written as DNA, the CDR3 is TGTGCCAGCAGTGAATATCCGTTGACCTACAATGAGCGGTTCTTC. Its protein is CASSEYPLTYNERFF. The chain uses TRBV2 and TRBJ2-1; no firm D call. The CDR3 sequence is 15 residues long. Germline CDR1 reads SNHLY; CDR2 reads FYNNEI.

This clonotype was picked up a small number of times. The gene calls are TRBV7-2 and TRBJ1-6, with D tentatively TRBD1 (5 bases). The CDR3 runs to 18 residues. Germline assignment: CDR1 SGHTA and CDR2 FQGNSA. The V end lost 5 bases, the J end lost 0 bases, and 17 bases lay between the germline ends. The CDR3 spells CASSRSQTASSYNSPLHF. For the CDR3, the DNA is TGTGCCAGCAGCCGGAGCCAGACAGCGAGCTCCTATAATTCACCCCTCCACTTT.

This clonotype was counted only a few times. V and J are TRBV20-1 and TRBJ2-3; TRBD2 matches at 8 bases. The V gene's germline CDR1 is DFQATT and CDR2 SNEGSKA (reference sequence). The CDR3 is 15 residues long. The V gene end was trimmed by 6 bases and the J gene end by 2 bases; junction bases not matched to a gene: 10. The CDR3 DNA reads as TGCAGTGCCGGCCGTGGTAGCGGGGACACAGATACGCAGTATTTT. Translation gives CSAGRGSGDTDTQYF.

The chain links TRBV7-3 to TRBJ2-1; 11 nucleotides align to TRBD2. Germline V gene data show CDR1 as SGHTA and CDR2 as FQGTGA. This CDR3 has 15 residues. Trimming removed 3 bases from V and 10 bases from J; junction bases left unmatched: 8. The CDR3 here is CASSLLAGGLEEQFF. The CDR3 coding sequence is TGTGCCAGCAGCTTGCTAGCGGGGGGTTTGGAGGAGCAGTTCTTC.

The chain uses TRBV28 and TRBJ2-7, with TRBD2 matching over 11 bases. Germline trimming cut 7 bases from V and 4 bases from J; bases unmatched to any gene: 9. From germline, CDR1 is MDHEN and CDR2 SYDVKM. CDR3 length: 15 amino acids. The CDR3 here is CASKGTSGSHYEQYF. CDR3 in DNA: TGTGCCAGCAAGGGGACTAGCGGATCACATTACGAGCAGTACTTC.

This clonotype has more than one count but fewer than ten. Possible read error: a much larger clone is one base away. This chain uses TRBV14 with TRBJ2-6; D ambiguous. The V gene's germline CDR1 is SGHDN and CDR2 FVKESK. V lost 3 bases and J 0 bases, leaving 3 bases between the germline ends. The CDR3 extends over 14 amino acids. The CDR3 DNA reads TGTGCCAGCAGCCATCCCTCTGGGGCCAACGTCCTGACTTTC. This sequence encodes CASSHPSGANVLTF.

The rearrangement joins TRBV13 to TRBJ2-5; a possible D gene is TRBD2 (6 bases). The CDR3 covers 14 residues. V was cut by 5 bases and J by 3 bases, with 13 bases left in between. Germline lookup yields CDR1 PRHDT and CDR2 FYEKMQ (reference sequence). The CDR3 region is CASSQGLVKETQYF. The CDR3 DNA is TGTGCCAGCAGCCAGGGACTCGTCAAAGAGACCCAGTACTTC.

This clonotype was counted a few times. This rearrangement joins TRBV11-2 to TRBJ1-1; D gene unclear. Trimming removed 2 bases at V and 2 bases at J, with 6 bases between. This CDR3 has 13 amino acids. Per the germline V gene, CDR1 is SGHAT and CDR2 is FQNNGV. CDR3 DNA sequence: TGTGCCAGCAGCTTAATGAGCAACACTGAAGCTTTCTTT. Translated: CASSLMSNTEAFF.

V gene TRBV29-1 combines with J gene TRBJ1-1, with D perhaps matching TRBD1 (5 bases). The V end lost 1 base, the J end lost 5 bases, and 20 bases lay between the germline ends. There are 16 residues in the CDR3. In germline, CDR1 is SQVTM, CDR2 ANQGSEA. DNA for the CDR3: TGCAGCGTTGAAGGACATATGACAGCCGGGGGAACTGAAGCTTTCTTT. Its protein product is CSVEGHMTAGGTEAFF.

This clonotype turned up a few times. CDR3 protein: CSVGGDTSTDTQYF. DNA of the CDR3: TGCAGCGTTGGGGGGGATACTAGCACAGATACGCAGTATTTT. The rearrangement uses TRBV29-1 and TRBJ2-3, with TRBD2 as a possible D gene (6 bases). Germline CDR1 reads SQVTM; CDR2 reads ANQGSEA. The CDR3 covers 14 residues. Trimming took off 4 bases at V and 0 bases at J, with 11 bases between the two ends.

The chain links TRBV9 to TRBJ2-3; no definite D call. Looked up from germline, CDR1 is SGDLS and CDR2 is YYNGEE. V was shortened by 0 bases and J by 2 bases, with 10 bases between the two germline ends. CDR3 length: 15 amino acids. The CDR3 DNA reads TGTGCCAGCAGCGTAGGCCCCAGATTCACAGATACGCAGTATTTT. This codes for CASSVGPRFTDTQYF.

This clonotype was counted many times. The chain recombines TRBV20-1 with TRBJ2-4, with D perhaps being TRBD1 or TRBD2 (5 bases each). This CDR3 comprises 14 residues. CDR1 and CDR2 (germline): DFQATT, SNEGSKA (reference sequence). V was clipped by 0 bases and J by 0 bases, with 6 bases between them. The CDR3: CSAREGTAKNIQYF. The CDR3 bases are TGCAGTGCTAGAGAGGGGACAGCCAAAAACATTCAGTACTTC.

J is TRBJ1-5 and V is TRBV28; 7 nucleotides match TRBD1. Trimming at V came to 3 bases and at J to 8 bases, leaving 7 bases not matched to a gene. This CDR3 comprises 14 residues. CDR1 MDHEN and CDR2 SYDVKM come from the germline V gene. The CDR3 region is CASSFTGDGKPQHF. The CDR3, as DNA: TGTGCCAGCAGTTTCACAGGGGATGGAAAGCCCCAGCATTTT. The complete variable domain, with remaining parts taken from reference TRBV28 and TRBJ1-5, reads DVKVTQSSRYLVKRTGEKVFLECVQDMDHENMFWYRQDPGLGLRLIYFSYDVKMKEKGDIPEGYSVSREKKERFSLILESASTNQTSMYLCASSFTGDGKPQHFGDGTRLSIL.

The rearrangement uses TRBV12-3 or TRBV12-4 and TRBJ2-6, with D uncertain. The CDR3 covers 13 residues. The ends were cut back, 8 bases at V and 3 bases at J, with 8 bases in the middle. DNA for the CDR3: TGTGCCAGCGGCGGAGATGGGGCCAACGTCCTGACTTTC. Translated, it gives CASGGDGANVLTF.

This clonotype was detected only a few times. One end of the junction varies from germline; a read error may be responsible. The rearrangement links TRBV20-1 to TRBJ1-6; D remains unclear. Germline loops: CDR1 DFQATT, CDR2 SNEGSKA (reference sequence). CDR3 length: 14 amino acids. The CDR3 here is CSARSQTYNSPLHF. CDR3 DNA sequence: TGCAGTGCTAGATCCCAGACTTATAATTCGCCCCTCCACTTT.

The rearrangement links TRBV20-1 to TRBJ2-7; D is possibly TRBD1 (5 bases). V lost 3 bases and J lost 2, with 11 bases in between. Germline V lookup: CDR1 DFQATT, CDR2 SNEGSKA (reference sequence). This CDR3 region has 13 residues. The CDR3 DNA sequence: TGCAGTGCTAGGTTAGGGGTCGCCTACGAGCAGTACTTC. Amino acid sequence: CSARLGVAYEQYF.

This clonotype showed up just a few times. The rearrangement links TRBV12-3 or TRBV12-4 to TRBJ2-7; 8 bases fit TRBD2. The CDR3 has 13 amino acids. V trimming: 6 bases; J trimming: 5 bases; junction bases outside the gene matches: 6. The CDR3 region has the DNA TGTGCCAGCAGCGCGGGGGGATTTGACGAGCAGTACTTC. As protein: CASSAGGFDEQYF.

This rearrangement joins TRBV27 to TRBJ1-2, with a possible D match to TRBD1 (5 bases). Trimming removed 0 bases from V and 3 bases from J, with 11 bases in between. Germline V gene data show CDR1 as MNHEY and CDR2 as SMNVEV (reference sequence). The CDR3 is made up of 15 amino acids. The CDR3 DNA sequence: TGTGCCAGCAGTTTATCAGGGGTCGGTTACTATGGCTACACCTTC. Translating it yields CASSLSGVGYYGYTF.

The chain carries TRBV12-3 or TRBV12-4 and TRBJ1-2; no firm D call. The CDR3 is 16 amino acids. The germline V and J ends were trimmed by 9 bases and 3 bases, with 23 bases remaining between them. This CDR3 is CASLGAPKKGDYGYTF. The CDR3 nucleotides read TGTGCCAGTCTCGGCGCCCCCAAGAAAGGTGACTATGGCTACACCTTC.

This clonotype was counted only a few times. This chain joins TRBV7-2 and TRBJ2-1; 7 bases are shared with TRBD1. CDR1 SGHTA and CDR2 FQGNSA come from the germline V gene. This CDR3 spans 13 amino acids. With V trimmed by 6 bases and J by 9 bases, 8 bases remained unmatched. In DNA, the CDR3 is TGTGCCAGCAGTTCTTATCCAGGGGGTGAGCAGTTCTTC. Encoded protein: CASSSYPGGEQFF.

V gene TRBV6-1 combines with J gene TRBJ2-1, with 9 bases aligning to TRBD2. Germline CDR1 reads MNHNS; CDR2 reads SASEGT. V was pared by 6 bases and J by 7 bases, with 10 bases of the junction left unmatched. The CDR3 has 15 amino acids. CDR3 protein: CASSGAGGNGNEQFF. The CDR3 bases are TGTGCCAGCAGCGGAGCGGGGGGTAACGGGAATGAGCAGTTCTTC.